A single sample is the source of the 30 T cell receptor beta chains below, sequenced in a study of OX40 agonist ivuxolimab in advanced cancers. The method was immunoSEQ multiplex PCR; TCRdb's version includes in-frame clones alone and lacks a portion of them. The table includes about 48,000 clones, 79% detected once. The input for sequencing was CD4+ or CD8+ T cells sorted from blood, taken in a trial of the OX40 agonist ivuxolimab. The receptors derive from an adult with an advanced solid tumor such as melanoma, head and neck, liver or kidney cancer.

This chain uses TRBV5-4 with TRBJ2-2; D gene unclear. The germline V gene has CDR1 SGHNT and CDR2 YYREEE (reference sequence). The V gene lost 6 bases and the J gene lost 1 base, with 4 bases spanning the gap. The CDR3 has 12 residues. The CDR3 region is CASNGNTGELFF. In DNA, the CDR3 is TGTGCCAGCAACGGGAACACCGGGGAGCTGTTTTTT. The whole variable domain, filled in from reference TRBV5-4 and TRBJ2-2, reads ETGVTQSPTHLIKTRGQQVTLRCSSQSGHNTVSWYQQALGQGPQFIFQYYREEENGRGNFPPRFSGLQFPNYSSELNVNALELDDSALYLCASNGNTGELFFGEGSRLTVL.

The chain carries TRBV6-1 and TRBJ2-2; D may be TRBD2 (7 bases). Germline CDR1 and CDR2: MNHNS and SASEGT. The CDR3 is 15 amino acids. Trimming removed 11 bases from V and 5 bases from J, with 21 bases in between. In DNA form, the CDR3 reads TGTGCCCACCCCGGGGGGCCTGGAAGGACCGGGGAGCTGTTTTTT. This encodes CAHPGGPGRTGELFF.

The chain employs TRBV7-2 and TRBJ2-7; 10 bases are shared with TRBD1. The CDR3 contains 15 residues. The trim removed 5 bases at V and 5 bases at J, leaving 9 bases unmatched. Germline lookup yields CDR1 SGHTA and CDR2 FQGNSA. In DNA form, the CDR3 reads TGTGCCAGCAGCCCCAGAGACAGGGGGCCCAACGAGCAGTACTTC. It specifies CASSPRDRGPNEQYF.

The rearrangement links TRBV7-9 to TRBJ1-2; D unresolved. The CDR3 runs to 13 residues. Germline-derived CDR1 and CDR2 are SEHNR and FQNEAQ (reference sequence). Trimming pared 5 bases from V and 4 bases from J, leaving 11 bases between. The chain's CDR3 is CASSPLESYGYTF. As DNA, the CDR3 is TGTGCCAGCAGCCCCCTGGAGTCCTATGGCTACACCTTC.

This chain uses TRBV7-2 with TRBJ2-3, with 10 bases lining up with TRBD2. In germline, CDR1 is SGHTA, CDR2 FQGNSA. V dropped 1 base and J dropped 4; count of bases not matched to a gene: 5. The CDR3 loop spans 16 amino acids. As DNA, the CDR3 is TGTGCCAGCAGCTTAGGCGCTAGCGGGGGCGCAGATACGCAGTATTTT. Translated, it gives CASSLGASGGADTQYF. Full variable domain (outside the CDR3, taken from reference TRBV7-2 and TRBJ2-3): GAGVSQSPSNKVTEKGKDVELRCDPISGHTALYWYRQSLGQGLEFLIYFQGNSAPDKSGLPSDRFSAERTGGSVSTLTIQRTQQEDSAVYLCASSLGASGGADTQYFGPGTRLTVL.

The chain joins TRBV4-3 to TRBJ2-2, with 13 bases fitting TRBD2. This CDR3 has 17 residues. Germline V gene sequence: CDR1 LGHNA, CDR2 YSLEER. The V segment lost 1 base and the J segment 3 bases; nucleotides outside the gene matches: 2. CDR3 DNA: TGCGCCAGCAGCCAAGGGGGACTAGCGGGGTACACCGGGGAGCTGTTTTTT. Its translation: CASSQGGLAGYTGELFF.

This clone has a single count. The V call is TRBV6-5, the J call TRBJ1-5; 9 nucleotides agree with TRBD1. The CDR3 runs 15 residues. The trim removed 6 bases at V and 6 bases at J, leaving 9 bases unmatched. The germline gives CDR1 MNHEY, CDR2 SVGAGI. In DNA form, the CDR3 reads TGTGCCAGCAGGGCAACAGGGGGCGCAGCTCAGCCCCAGCATTTT. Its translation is CASRATGGAAQPQHF.

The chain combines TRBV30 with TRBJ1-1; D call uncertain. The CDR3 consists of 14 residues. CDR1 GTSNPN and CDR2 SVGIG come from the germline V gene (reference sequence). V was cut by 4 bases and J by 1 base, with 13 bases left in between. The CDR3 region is CAWTPGLKNTEAFF. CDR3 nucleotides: TGTGCCTGGACCCCGGGCCTCAAGAACACTGAAGCTTTCTTT.

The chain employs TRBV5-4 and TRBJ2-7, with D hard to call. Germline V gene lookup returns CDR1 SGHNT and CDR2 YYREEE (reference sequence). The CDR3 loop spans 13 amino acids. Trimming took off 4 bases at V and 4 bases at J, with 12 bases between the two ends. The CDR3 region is CASSIPNDYEQYF. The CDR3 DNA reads TGTGCCAGCAGCATACCGAACGATTACGAGCAGTACTTC.

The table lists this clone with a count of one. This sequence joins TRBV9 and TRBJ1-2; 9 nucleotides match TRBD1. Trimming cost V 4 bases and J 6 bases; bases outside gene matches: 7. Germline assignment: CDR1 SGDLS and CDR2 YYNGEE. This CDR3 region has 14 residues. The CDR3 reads CASSLTTGGNGYTF. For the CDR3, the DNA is TGTGCCAGCAGCCTCACAACAGGGGGCAATGGCTACACCTTC.

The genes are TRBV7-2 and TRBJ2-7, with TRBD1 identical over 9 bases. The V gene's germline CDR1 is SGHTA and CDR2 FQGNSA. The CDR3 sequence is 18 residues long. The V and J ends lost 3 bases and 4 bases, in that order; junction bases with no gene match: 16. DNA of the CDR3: TGTGCCAGCAGCTTCCCGTTATCGACGACAGGGGGTTGGTACGAGCAGTACTTC. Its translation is CASSFPLSTTGGWYEQYF.

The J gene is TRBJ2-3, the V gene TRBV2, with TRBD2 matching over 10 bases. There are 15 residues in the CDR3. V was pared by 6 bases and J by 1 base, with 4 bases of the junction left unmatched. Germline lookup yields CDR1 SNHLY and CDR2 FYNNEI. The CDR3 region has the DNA TGTGCCAGCAGGGGAGGGACTAGCGGCACAGATACGCAGTATTTT. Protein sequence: CASRGGTSGTDTQYF.

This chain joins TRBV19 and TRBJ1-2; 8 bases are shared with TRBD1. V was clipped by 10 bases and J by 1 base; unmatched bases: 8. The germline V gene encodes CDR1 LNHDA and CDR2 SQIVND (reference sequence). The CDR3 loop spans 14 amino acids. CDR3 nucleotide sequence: TGTGCCACTCTGGACAGGGCGGGTAACTATGGCTACACCTTC. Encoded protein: CATLDRAGNYGYTF.

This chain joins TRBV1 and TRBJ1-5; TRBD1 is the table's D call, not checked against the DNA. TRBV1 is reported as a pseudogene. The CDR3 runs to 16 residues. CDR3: CTSSQKYRGSNQPQHF. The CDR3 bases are TGCACCAGCAGCCAAAAATACAGGGGAAGCAATCAGCCCCAGCATTTT.

The CDR3 DNA is TGTGCCAGCAGTATATCACAAACTAATGAAAAACTGTTTTTT. Its protein product is CASSISQTNEKLFF. This sequence joins TRBV28 and TRBJ1-4, with D uncertain. V gave up 5 bases and J gave up 1 base, with 8 bases separating them. Germline CDR1 reads MDHEN; CDR2 reads SYDVKM. CDR3 length: 14 residues.

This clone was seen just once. CDR3 sequence (DNA): TGTGCCAGCAGCTTAGGCACTAACACCGGGGAGCTGTTTTTT. It translates to CASSLGTNTGELFF. The genes are TRBV7-3 and TRBJ2-2; no reliable D call. V was pared by 2 bases and J by 2 bases, with 6 bases between. Germline values: CDR1 SGHTA, CDR2 FQGTGA. CDR3 length: 14 amino acids.

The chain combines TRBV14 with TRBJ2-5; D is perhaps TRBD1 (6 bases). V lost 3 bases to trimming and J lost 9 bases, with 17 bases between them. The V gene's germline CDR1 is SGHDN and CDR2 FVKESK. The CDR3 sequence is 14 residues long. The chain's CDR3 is CASSHSQGRGAQYF. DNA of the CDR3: TGTGCCAGCAGCCACTCTCAGGGGAGAGGGGCCCAGTACTTC.

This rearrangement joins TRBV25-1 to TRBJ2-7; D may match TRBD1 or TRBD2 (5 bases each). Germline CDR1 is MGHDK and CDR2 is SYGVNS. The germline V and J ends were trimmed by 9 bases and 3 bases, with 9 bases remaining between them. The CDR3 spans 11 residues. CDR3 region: CASEGNYEQYF. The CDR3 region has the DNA TGTGCCAGTGAGGGGAACTACGAGCAGTACTTC.

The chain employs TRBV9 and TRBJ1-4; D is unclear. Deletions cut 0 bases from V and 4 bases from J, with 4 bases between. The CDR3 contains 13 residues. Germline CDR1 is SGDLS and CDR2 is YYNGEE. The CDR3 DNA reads TGTGCCAGCAGCGTAGTCAGTAATGAAAAACTGTTTTTT. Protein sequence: CASSVVSNEKLFF.

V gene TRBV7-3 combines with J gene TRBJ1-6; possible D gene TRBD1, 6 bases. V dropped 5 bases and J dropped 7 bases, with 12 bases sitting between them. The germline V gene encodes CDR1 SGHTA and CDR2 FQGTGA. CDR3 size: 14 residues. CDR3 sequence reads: CASSPGAANSPLHF. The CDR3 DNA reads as TGTGCCAGCAGCCCAGGGGCGGCCAATTCACCCCTCCACTTT.

Here the CDR3 DNA reads TGTGCCAGCAGCTCTGGTGTGGGGGGCAGCAATCAGCCCCAGCATTTT. Translated, it gives CASSSGVGGSNQPQHF. The rearrangement joins TRBV7-9 to TRBJ1-5; tentative D call: TRBD1 (6 bases). With 4 bases removed from V and 1 base from J, the gap between germline ends came to 14 bases. The CDR3 length is 16 residues. In germline, CDR1 is SEHNR, CDR2 FQNEAQ (reference sequence).

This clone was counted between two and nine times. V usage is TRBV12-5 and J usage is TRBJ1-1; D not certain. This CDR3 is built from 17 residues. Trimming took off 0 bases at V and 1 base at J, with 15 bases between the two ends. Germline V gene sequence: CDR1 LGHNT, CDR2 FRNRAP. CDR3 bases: TGTGCTAGTGGTTTGGTACCGGGTGGAAAAGGGAACACTGAAGCTTTCTTT. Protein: CASGLVPGGKGNTEAFF.

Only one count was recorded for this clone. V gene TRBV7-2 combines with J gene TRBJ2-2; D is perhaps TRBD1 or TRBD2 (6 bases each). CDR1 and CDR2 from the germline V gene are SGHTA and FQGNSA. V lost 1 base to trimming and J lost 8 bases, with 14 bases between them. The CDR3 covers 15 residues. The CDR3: CASSLDPGAYGELFF. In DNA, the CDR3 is TGTGCCAGCAGCTTAGACCCGGGGGCGTATGGGGAGCTGTTTTTT.

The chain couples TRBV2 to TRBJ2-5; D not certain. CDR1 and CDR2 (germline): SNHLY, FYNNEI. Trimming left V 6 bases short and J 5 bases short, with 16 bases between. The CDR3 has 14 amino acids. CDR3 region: CASSGRTVGETQYF. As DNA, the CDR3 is TGTGCCAGCAGCGGTAGGACCGTGGGGGAGACCCAGTACTTC.

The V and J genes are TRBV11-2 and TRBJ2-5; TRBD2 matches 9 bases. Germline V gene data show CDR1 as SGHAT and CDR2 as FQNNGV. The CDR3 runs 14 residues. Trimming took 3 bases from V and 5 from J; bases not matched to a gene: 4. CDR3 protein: CASSFLSGSETQYF. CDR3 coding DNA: TGTGCCAGCAGCTTCCTTAGCGGGAGTGAGACCCAGTACTTC.

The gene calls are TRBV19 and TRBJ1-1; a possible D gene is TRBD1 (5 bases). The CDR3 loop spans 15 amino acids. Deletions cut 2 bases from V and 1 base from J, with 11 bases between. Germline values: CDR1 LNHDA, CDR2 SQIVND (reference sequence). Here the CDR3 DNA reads TGTGCCAGTAGTATAAGTGGCAGGGCGAACACTGAAGCTTTCTTT. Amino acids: CASSISGRANTEAFF.

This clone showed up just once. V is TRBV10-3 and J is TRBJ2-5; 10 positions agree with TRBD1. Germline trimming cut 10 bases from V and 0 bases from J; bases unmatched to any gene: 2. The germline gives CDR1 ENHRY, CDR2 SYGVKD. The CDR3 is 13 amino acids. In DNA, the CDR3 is TGTGCCACGGGACAGGGGAACCAAGAGACCCAGTACTTC. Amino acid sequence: CATGQGNQETQYF.

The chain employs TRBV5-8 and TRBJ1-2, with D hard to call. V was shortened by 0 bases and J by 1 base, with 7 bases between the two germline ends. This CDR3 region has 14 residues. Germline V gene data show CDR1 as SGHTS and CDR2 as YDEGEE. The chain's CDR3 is CASSLGRINYGYTF. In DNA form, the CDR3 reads TGTGCCAGCAGCTTGGGCAGGATTAACTATGGCTACACCTTC.

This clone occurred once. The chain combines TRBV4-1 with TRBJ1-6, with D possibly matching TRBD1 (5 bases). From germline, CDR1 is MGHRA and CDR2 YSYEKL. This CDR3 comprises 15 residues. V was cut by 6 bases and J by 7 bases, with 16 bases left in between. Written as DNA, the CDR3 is TGCGCCAGCAGGGGGGTTACGCAAGCGAATTCACCCCTCCACTTT. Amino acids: CASRGVTQANSPLHF.

As DNA, the CDR3 is TGCAGCTCAGCCGGGGAGCTGTTTTTT. Translation gives CSSAGELFF. The V gene is TRBV20-1, the J gene TRBJ2-2; D gene uncertain. The CDR3 covers 9 residues. CDR1 DFQATT and CDR2 SNEGSKA come from the germline V gene (reference sequence).